A single sample gave rise to the 32 T cell receptor beta chains below, sequenced in a study of shared clonotypes between healthy human individuals. Produced via immunoSEQ multiplex PCR; TCRdb's table is partial and in-frame only. The sample has 2 million to 2.5 million clones; approximately 95% are singletons. Sample: naive CD4+ T cells from PBMCs. Sample subset: CD45RA+ positively selected. All receptors come from a man younger than 30 in good health. Some clones in this sample may be carry-over from other donors' samples.

Worth noting for this clone: Other DNA sequences from this sample encode an identical CDR3 as well. V is TRBV28 and J is TRBJ1-2; 8 bases fit TRBD1. Germline V gives CDR1 MDHEN, CDR2 SYDVKM. The J segment lost 3 bases and the V segment lost 4 bases, leaving 7 bases of the junction unmatched. The CDR3 runs to 15 residues. The CDR3, as DNA: TGTGCCAGCAGTTCGCCCGGGGACAGGCACTATGGCTACACCTTC. Its protein is CASSSPGDRHYGYTF.

The chain has TRBV30 and TRBJ2-6; 7 bases are a match to TRBD2. There are 17 residues in the CDR3. V shed 1 base and J 2 bases; nucleotides not matched to a gene: 8. CDR1 and CDR2 (germline): GTSNPN, SVGIG (reference sequence). CDR3 nucleotide sequence: TGTGCCTGGAGTGCCTACCGTGGGGGGGCTGGGGCCAACGTCCTGACTTTC. Its protein product is CAWSAYRGGAGANVLTF.

This clone occurred once. The gene calls are TRBV5-6 and TRBJ2-5, with D possibly matching TRBD1 (7 bases). The germline V gene encodes CDR1 SGHDT and CDR2 YYEEEE. Trimming left V 2 bases short and J 4 bases short, with 12 bases between. The CDR3 runs 14 residues. This chain's CDR3 is CASSLNQGGETQYF. In DNA form, the CDR3 reads TGTGCCAGCAGCTTAAACCAGGGGGGAGAGACCCAGTACTTC.

This clone occurred once. V is TRBV18 and J is TRBJ1-5; D possibly corresponds to TRBD1 (6 bases). Trimming pared 3 bases from V and 1 base from J, leaving 10 bases between. The CDR3 is 15 amino acids. Germline V gene sequence: CDR1 KGHSH, CDR2 LQKENI. CDR3 in amino acids: CASSPGGASNQPQHF. Here the CDR3 DNA reads TGTGCCAGCTCACCTGGGGGCGCGAGCAATCAGCCCCAGCATTTT. The complete variable domain, with remaining parts taken from reference TRBV18 and TRBJ1-5, reads NAGVMQNPRHLVRRRGQEARLRCSPMKGHSHVYWYRQLPEEGLKFMVYLQKENIIDESGMPKERFSAEFPKEGPSILRIQQVVRGDSAAYFCASSPGGASNQPQHFGDGTRLSIL.

The genes are TRBV6-1 and TRBJ2-7; 9 nucleotides agree with TRBD1. The germline V gene has CDR1 MNHNS and CDR2 SASEGT. Unmatched junction bases numbered 3, after V lost 6 bases and J lost 3 bases. The CDR3 runs to 13 residues. The CDR3 protein is CASSMGQGYEQYF. The CDR3 DNA reads as TGTGCCAGCAGCATGGGACAGGGCTACGAGCAGTACTTC.

The chain employs TRBV11-3 and TRBJ1-5; D is uncertain. Germline assignment: CDR1 SGHNT and CDR2 YENEEA. V was pared by 5 bases and J by 1 base, with 18 bases between. The CDR3 has 17 residues. CDR3 region: CASSPLPWEGSNQPQHF. The CDR3 bases are TGTGCCAGCAGCCCCCTTCCCTGGGAGGGAAGCAATCAGCCCCAGCATTTT.

This sequence joins TRBV7-9 and TRBJ2-3; 9 bases match TRBD1. Germline trimming cut 6 bases from V and 6 bases from J; bases unmatched to any gene: 7. The CDR3 length is 14 residues. The germline CDR1 and CDR2 sequences are SEHNR and FQNEAQ (reference sequence). The CDR3 reads CASRPPTGGDTQYF. The CDR3 coding sequence is TGTGCCAGCAGGCCACCGACAGGGGGGGATACGCAGTATTTT. Variable domain in full (rest from reference TRBV7-9 and TRBJ2-3): DTGVSQNPRHKITKRGQNVTFRCDPISEHNRLYWYRQTLGQGPEFLTYFQNEAQLEKSRLLSDRFSAERPKGSFSTLEIQRTEQGDSAMYLCASRPPTGGDTQYFGPGTRLTVL.

The chain carries TRBV6-4 and TRBJ2-1; 7 bases are a match to TRBD2. CDR1 and CDR2 from the germline V gene are MRHNA and SNTAGT. The junction had 13 bases not matched to a gene; V was cut back by 9 bases and J by 8 bases. CDR3 length: 14 amino acids. The DNA for the CDR3 is TGTGCCAGTCCCGGACTAGAGGCGGGGGATGAGCAGTTCTTC. Translating gives CASPGLEAGDEQFF.

Concerning this clone: Different DNA sequences within this sample yield the same CDR3. The V and J genes are TRBV14 and TRBJ2-1; D gene uncertain. Germline values: CDR1 SGHDN, CDR2 FVKESK. V was shortened by 2 bases and J by 0 bases, with 5 bases between the two germline ends. CDR3 length: 14 amino acids. CDR3 loop: CASSQQTSYNEQFF. As DNA, the CDR3 is TGTGCCAGCAGCCAACAAACCTCCTACAATGAGCAGTTCTTC. The full variable domain, with the rest looked up from reference TRBV14 and TRBJ2-1, is EAGVTQFPSHSVIEKGQTVTLRCDPISGHDNLYWYRRVMGKEIKFLLHFVKESKQDESGMPNNRFLAERTGGTYSTLKVQPAELEDSGVYFCASSQQTSYNEQFFGPGTRLTVL.

The CDR3 region has the DNA TGTGCCAGCAGCCAAGATCGGGGGGCCCTCTCCTACGAGCAGTACTTC. As protein: CASSQDRGALSYEQYF. The chain employs TRBV4-2 and TRBJ2-7; weak D call: TRBD2 (7 bases). The CDR3 has 16 residues. Germline-derived CDR1 and CDR2 are LGHNA and YNFKEQ. Trimming pared 0 bases from V and 0 bases from J, leaving 12 bases between.

The CDR3 DNA reads TGTGCCAGCAGCGTAGGAGGACAGGGGGCGTCTCGTGGCTACACCTTC. Translation: CASSVGGQGASRGYTF. The chain is built from TRBV7-2 and TRBJ1-2; TRBD1 aligns across 11 bases. Germline V gene data show CDR1 as SGHTA and CDR2 as FQGNSA. CDR3 length equals 16 residues. V trimming: 5 bases; J trimming: 7 bases; junction bases outside the gene matches: 12.

J is TRBJ2-7 and V is TRBV15; unclear D gene. The V gene's germline CDR1 is LNHNV and CDR2 YYDKDF (reference sequence). With 2 bases removed from V and 3 bases from J, the gap between germline ends came to 11 bases. CDR3 size: 14 residues. The CDR3 nucleotides are TGTGCCACCAGCAGAACCCATAGGGACTACGAGCAGTACTTC. Protein product: CATSRTHRDYEQYF.

The V gene is TRBV4-1, the J gene TRBJ2-3; D gene unclear. This CDR3 contains 14 residues. The germline V gene encodes CDR1 MGHRA and CDR2 YSYEKL. V lost 4 bases and J 1 base, leaving 9 bases between the germline ends. In DNA, the CDR3 is TGCGCCAGCAGCCGAGCCCTGGGCACAGATACGCAGTATTTT. This encodes CASSRALGTDTQYF.

CDR3 DNA: TGCAGCGTTGAAGGGGGCGAAGCTAACTATGGCTACACCTTC. Translation gives CSVEGGEANYGYTF. The chain employs TRBV29-1 and TRBJ1-2; TRBD1 might be the D (5 bases). The germline V gene encodes CDR1 SQVTM and CDR2 ANQGSEA. This CDR3 has 14 residues. V was trimmed by 1 base and J by 0 bases, leaving 9 bases between them. Looking up the rest from reference TRBV29-1 and TRBJ1-2 gives the full variable domain: SAVISQKPSRDICQRGTSLTIQCQVDSQVTMMFWYRQQPGQSLTLIATANQGSEATYESGFVIDKFPISRPNLTFSTLTVSNMSPEDSSIYLCSVEGGEANYGYTFGSGTRLTVV.

This chain uses TRBV7-6 with TRBJ2-2; D is uncertain. Germline lookup yields CDR1 SGHVS and CDR2 FNYEAQ. The CDR3 length is 12 residues. Trimming took 1 base from V and 8 from J, leaving 5 bases between them. CDR3 residues: CASSLVWGELFF. DNA for the CDR3: TGTGCCAGCAGCTTAGTTTGGGGGGAGCTGTTTTTT. Supplemented by reference TRBV7-6 and TRBJ2-2, the full variable domain reads GAGVSQSPRYKVTKRGQDVALRCDPISGHVSLYWYRQALGQGPEFLTYFNYEAQQDKSGLPNDRFSAERPEGSISTLTIQRTEQRDSAMYRCASSLVWGELFFGEGSRLTVL.

CDR3 DNA sequence: TGTGCCAGCAGCGAAAGGGGCAGGCAGGTTCGGTACGAGCAGTACTTC. This encodes CASSERGRQVRYEQYF. The J gene is TRBJ2-7, the V gene TRBV2, with a tentative D call TRBD1 (5 bases). The germline CDR1 and CDR2 sequences are SNHLY and FYNNEI. The CDR3 extends over 16 amino acids. The ends were cut back, 6 bases at V and 4 bases at J, with 22 bases in the middle.

The chain combines TRBV2 with TRBJ2-7; D gene ambiguous. V shed 7 bases and J shed 3 bases, with 10 bases lying between them. The length of the CDR3 is 12 residues. In germline, CDR1 is SNHLY, CDR2 FYNNEI. The CDR3 coding sequence is TGTGCCAGCACGCCGCCTAACTACGAGCAGTACTTC. Protein sequence: CASTPPNYEQYF.

The chain is built from TRBV5-1 and TRBJ2-7, with 7 bases fitting TRBD1. There are 15 residues in the CDR3. Per germline, CDR1 SGHRS and CDR2 YFSETQ. The J segment lost 4 bases and the V segment lost 4 bases, leaving 11 bases of the junction unmatched. In DNA form, the CDR3 reads TGCGCCAGCAGCCTTGAGGGGGCGCGGTTTTACGAGCAGTACTTC. Its protein is CASSLEGARFYEQYF.

J is TRBJ1-5 and V is TRBV6-6; perhaps TRBD1 as D (5 bases). Germline V CDR1 and CDR2: MNHNY, SVGAGI (reference sequence). Deletions cut 4 bases from V and 7 bases from J, with 14 bases between. The length of the CDR3 is 14 residues. This CDR3 is CASSLGTLWQPQHF. DNA of the CDR3: TGTGCCAGCAGTTTAGGGACGTTATGGCAGCCCCAGCATTTT.

Worth noting for this clone: Other nucleotide sequences from this sample produce the same CDR3. The chain is built from TRBV6-1 and TRBJ2-3; unclear D gene. CDR3 length: 12 amino acids. Germline V gene lookup returns CDR1 MNHNS and CDR2 SASEGT. Between the trimmed V and J ends, which lost 0 bases and 2 bases, there was a span of 0 bases. The CDR3 DNA sequence: TGTGCCAGCAGTGAAGCCACAGATACGCAGTATTTT. It yields the protein CASSEATDTQYF.

The chain combines TRBV7-2 with TRBJ2-6; a possible D gene is TRBD1 (5 bases). Trimming took off 4 bases at V and 1 base at J, with 11 bases between the two ends. CDR3 size: 16 residues. Germline V gene lookup returns CDR1 SGHTA and CDR2 FQGNSA. CDR3 in DNA: TGTGCCAGCAGCTATAGGGGTGTTTCTGGGGCCAACGTCCTGACTTTC. Its protein is CASSYRGVSGANVLTF. Based on the CDR3 plus reference TRBV7-2 and TRBJ2-6, the full variable domain is GAGVSQSPSNKVTEKGKDVELRCDPISGHTALYWYRQSLGQGLEFLIYFQGNSAPDKSGLPSDRFSAERTGGSVSTLTIQRTQQEDSAVYLCASSYRGVSGANVLTFGAGSRLTVL.

This clone was seen just once. V and J are TRBV6-5 and TRBJ1-6, with D hard to call. The CDR3 runs 15 residues. Deletions cut 2 bases from V and 10 bases from J, with 15 bases between. Germline V CDR1 and CDR2: MNHEY, SVGAGI. The CDR3 protein is CASSYGSVPGSPLHF. Here the CDR3 DNA reads TGTGCCAGCAGTTACGGTTCCGTACCCGGGTCACCCCTCCACTTT.

A word on this clone: Other DNA sequences within the sample encode an identical CDR3. CDR3 DNA sequence: TGCAGTGCTCTCGAGCAGTACTTC. Protein sequence: CSALEQYF. The chain uses TRBV20-1 and TRBJ2-7, with D hard to call. Trimming pared 5 bases from V and 6 bases from J, leaving 2 bases between. The CDR3 runs 8 residues. Looked up from germline, CDR1 is DFQATT and CDR2 is SNEGSKA (reference sequence).

This chain uses TRBV28 with TRBJ1-1; D uncertain. Trimming removed 9 bases from V and 6 bases from J, with 14 bases in between. The CDR3 totals 12 residues. The germline V gene has CDR1 MDHEN and CDR2 SYDVKM. The CDR3 is CASGVTGPEAFF. The CDR3 bases are TGTGCCAGTGGCGTAACCGGCCCTGAAGCTTTCTTT. Supplemented by reference TRBV28 and TRBJ1-1, the full variable domain reads DVKVTQSSRYLVKRTGEKVFLECVQDMDHENMFWYRQDPGLGLRLIYFSYDVKMKEKGDIPEGYSVSREKKERFSLILESASTNQTSMYLCASGVTGPEAFFGQGTRLTVV.

This rearrangement joins TRBV7-7 to TRBJ2-3; D may be TRBD2 (6 bases). Germline V CDR1 and CDR2: SSHAT, FNYEAQ (reference sequence). The CDR3 totals 15 residues. Trimming took off 1 base at V and 0 bases at J, with 8 bases between the two ends. The CDR3 loop is CASSLGGTSTDTQYF. The CDR3 DNA is TGTGCCAGCAGCTTAGGCGGGACCAGCACAGATACGCAGTATTTT.

The rearrangement uses TRBV28 and TRBJ2-1, with D perhaps being TRBD1 or TRBD2 (6 bases each). Germline-derived CDR1 and CDR2 are MDHEN and SYDVKM. This CDR3 region has 20 residues. The V gene lost 5 bases and the J gene lost 0 bases, with 26 bases spanning the gap. The CDR3 bases are TGTGCCAGCAGTCCTCTCGGTTGGGGAAGAGGGGGGAGCTCCTACAATGAGCAGTTCTTC. Translating gives CASSPLGWGRGGSSYNEQFF. Complete variable domain (other parts from reference TRBV28 and TRBJ2-1): DVKVTQSSRYLVKRTGEKVFLECVQDMDHENMFWYRQDPGLGLRLIYFSYDVKMKEKGDIPEGYSVSREKKERFSLILESASTNQTSMYLCASSPLGWGRGGSSYNEQFFGPGTRLTVL.

The chain uses TRBV19 and TRBJ2-7; 10 nucleotides align to TRBD2. The germline gives CDR1 LNHDA, CDR2 SQIVND (reference sequence). After removal of 6 bases from V and 5 bases from J, the junction contained 13 bases not matched to a gene. This CDR3 spans 16 amino acids. CDR3 amino acids: CASSDPRLAGAHEQYF. CDR3 in DNA: TGTGCCAGTAGCGATCCCCGACTAGCGGGTGCGCACGAGCAGTACTTC.

The rearrangement links TRBV27 to TRBJ1-5; TRBD1 matches 9 bases. V was pared by 8 bases and J by 0 bases, with 20 bases of the junction left unmatched. Germline-derived CDR1 and CDR2 are MNHEY and SMNVEV (reference sequence). This CDR3 region has 20 residues. The CDR3: CASAMTSPTGGSYSNQPQHF. Here the CDR3 DNA reads TGTGCCAGCGCGATGACCTCCCCAACAGGGGGCTCTTATAGCAATCAGCCCCAGCATTTT.

J is TRBJ2-7 and V is TRBV28; 7 nucleotides line up with TRBD1. Germline V gene data show CDR1 as MDHEN and CDR2 as SYDVKM. V dropped 5 bases and J dropped 1; count of bases not matched to a gene: 17. The length of the CDR3 is 18 residues. CDR3 DNA: TGTGCCAGCAGTCCAGGAGGCAGGGGGAATCGTCGTTCCTACGAGCAGTACTTC. Encoded protein: CASSPGGRGNRRSYEQYF.

This clone was counted only a few times. CDR3: CASRGDRGNTEAFF. For the CDR3, the DNA is TGTGCCAGCAGGGGGGACAGGGGGAACACTGAAGCTTTCTTT. The V call is TRBV2, the J call TRBJ1-1; TRBD1 aligns across 10 bases. The CDR3 has 14 amino acids. Germline V CDR1 and CDR2: SNHLY, FYNNEI. The ends lost 6 bases at V and 1 base at J; junction bases unmatched: 2. Complete variable domain (other parts from reference TRBV2 and TRBJ1-1): EPEVTQTPSHQVTQMGQEVILRCVPISNHLYFYWYRQILGQKVEFLVSFYNNEISEKSEIFDDQFSVERPDGSNFTLKIRSTKLEDSAMYFCASRGDRGNTEAFFGQGTRLTVV.

The rearrangement links TRBV28 to TRBJ2-6; weak D call: TRBD2 (6 bases). V gave up 3 bases and J gave up 2 bases, with 8 bases separating them. The germline V gene encodes CDR1 MDHEN and CDR2 SYDVKM. The CDR3 covers 15 residues. Written as DNA, the CDR3 is TGTGCCAGCAGTTTTCGGGGGACTGGGGCCAACGTCCTGACTTTC. Protein: CASSFRGTGANVLTF.

The chain combines TRBV27 with TRBJ2-7; a possible D gene is TRBD1 (6 bases). CDR1 is MNHEY, CDR2 SMNVEV, per germline (reference sequence). This CDR3 spans 14 amino acids. The germline V and J ends were trimmed by 3 bases and 3 bases, with 12 bases remaining between them. DNA for the CDR3: TGTGCCAGCAGTTTTAGGACAGCCAACTACGAGCAGTACTTC. This gives the protein CASSFRTANYEQYF.